The 17 T cell receptor beta chains below come from one sample, sequenced in a study of PD-1 blockade in classical Hodgkin lymphoma. Patients all relapsed after autologous stem cell transplantation, and there was variation in brentuximab vedotin exposure. Using immunoSEQ multiplex PCR, the repertoire was profiled, and TCRdb retains in-frame clones only, with some absent. Of 75,000 to 100,000 clones in the sample, approximately 83% were seen once. Material: peripheral blood mononuclear cells (PBMCs), obtained at baseline. These receptors were taken from a human donor with classical Hodgkin lymphoma.

The chain uses TRBV14 and TRBJ2-7; maybe TRBD2 (5 bases). V was cut by 2 bases and J by 6 bases, with 20 bases left in between. Germline CDR1 SGHDN, CDR2 FVKESK. The CDR3 runs 16 residues. The CDR3 DNA sequence: TGTGCCAGCAGCCAAATGGGGAATTTGGCTAGCTCCGAGCAGTACTTC. Protein product: CASSQMGNLASSEQYF.

The rearrangement links TRBV19 to TRBJ2-7, with TRBD2 identical over 10 bases. The CDR3 contains 14 residues. Trimming removed 1 base from V and 3 bases from J; junction bases left unmatched: 0. Germline values: CDR1 LNHDA, CDR2 SQIVND (reference sequence). The CDR3 DNA follows: TGTGCCAGTAGTATAGGGACTAGCGGCTACGAGCAGTACTTC. Translated: CASSIGTSGYEQYF.

The rearrangement links TRBV19 to TRBJ2-4; 7 positions match TRBD1. Germline V gene sequence: CDR1 LNHDA, CDR2 SQIVND (reference sequence). V dropped 3 bases and J dropped 7; count of bases not matched to a gene: 9. The CDR3 totals 15 residues. The DNA for the CDR3 is TGTGCCAGTAGTATCTCAGCCAGGGGGTGGAACATTCAGTACTTC. Its translation is CASSISARGWNIQYF.

The chain employs TRBV6-6 and TRBJ2-3; 9 bases map to TRBD1. This CDR3 contains 14 residues. Looked up from germline, CDR1 is MNHNY and CDR2 is SVGAGI (reference sequence). Trimming at V came to 6 bases and at J to 3 bases, leaving 4 bases not matched to a gene. CDR3 DNA: TGTGCCAGCAGCTCCGGACAGGGGACAGATACGCAGTATTTT. Translation gives CASSSGQGTDTQYF.

The chain employs TRBV5-5 and TRBJ1-1; no definite D call. This CDR3 is 15 amino acids long. V gave up 4 bases and J gave up 4 bases, with 17 bases separating them. Germline assignment: CDR1 SGHKS and CDR2 YYEKEE (reference sequence). DNA for the CDR3: TGTGCCAGCAGCGACGAACTCCCCTGGAGCACTGAAGCTTTCTTT. It codes for CASSDELPWSTEAFF.

In DNA form, the CDR3 reads TGTGCCAGCAGTGAGGCGGGGTGGAATCAGCCCCAGCATTTT. This codes for CASSEAGWNQPQHF. The genes are TRBV6-1 and TRBJ1-5; D unresolved. The CDR3 runs to 14 residues. Germline CDR1 reads MNHNS; CDR2 reads SASEGT. The V end was cut by 3 bases, the J end by 4 bases, with 10 bases between.

This clone was counted once. V and J are TRBV19 and TRBJ2-2; unclear D gene. The germline V gene encodes CDR1 LNHDA and CDR2 SQIVND (reference sequence). The CDR3 covers 14 residues. V lost 3 bases, J lost 1 base, and 6 bases lay in between. Here the CDR3 reads CASSISRNTGELFF. In DNA form, the CDR3 reads TGTGCCAGTAGTATTAGTAGGAACACCGGGGAGCTGTTTTTT. Drawing the rest from reference TRBV19 and TRBJ2-2, the complete variable domain is DGGITQSPKYLFRKEGQNVTLSCEQNLNHDAMYWYRQDPGQGLRLIYYSQIVNDFQKGDIAEGYSVSREKKESFPLTVTSAQKNPTAFYLCASSISRNTGELFFGEGSRLTVL.

The V call is TRBV10-3, the J call TRBJ2-3; 8 bases map to TRBD1. This CDR3 has 14 residues. Germline-derived CDR1 and CDR2 are ENHRY and SYGVKD. The V and J ends lost 7 bases and 0 bases, in that order; junction bases with no gene match: 3. The CDR3 protein is CAITRDRSTDTQYF. The CDR3 DNA follows: TGTGCCATCACCCGGGACAGGAGCACAGATACGCAGTATTTT.

This clone has a handful of counts. The gene calls are TRBV6-1 and TRBJ1-2; 7 positions match TRBD1. The CDR3 spans 14 residues. Germline assignment: CDR1 MNHNS and CDR2 SASEGT. V shed 7 bases and J 7 bases; nucleotides not matched to a gene: 12. CDR3 sequence reads: CASTRQGSVGGYTF. The CDR3 DNA reads as TGTGCCAGCACCCGACAGGGATCGGTTGGTGGCTACACCTTC.

V and J are TRBV30 and TRBJ2-7; TRBD2 agrees at 9 bases. This CDR3 has 12 residues. Germline V lookup: CDR1 GTSNPN, CDR2 SVGIG (reference sequence). The J segment lost 7 bases and the V segment lost 2 bases, leaving 3 bases of the junction unmatched. The CDR3: CAWSPLAGEQYF. The CDR3 DNA sequence: TGTGCCTGGAGTCCGCTAGCGGGAGAGCAGTACTTC.

CDR3 sequence: CASSPGKTYGYTF. For the CDR3, the DNA is TGTGCCAGCAGCCCTGGAAAGACCTATGGCTACACCTTC. V is TRBV14 and J is TRBJ1-2; D is unclear. Germline CDR1 SGHDN, CDR2 FVKESK. Trimming cost V 4 bases and J 4 bases, with 10 bases left between them. The CDR3 sequence is 13 residues long.

V is TRBV9 and J is TRBJ1-3, with unresolved D. Germline CDR1 is SGDLS and CDR2 is YYNGEE. This CDR3 region has 13 residues. V was pared by 0 bases and J by 9 bases, with 10 bases between. The CDR3 spells CASSVGAGSTIYF. The CDR3 DNA reads as TGTGCCAGCAGCGTAGGCGCCGGGAGCACCATATATTTT.

The chain couples TRBV9 to TRBJ1-1; D possibly corresponds to TRBD1 (5 bases). CDR1 is SGDLS and CDR2 is YYNGEE in the germline V gene. CDR3 size: 15 residues. Trimming pared 4 bases from V and 0 bases from J, leaving 13 bases between. As DNA, the CDR3 is TGTGCCAGCAGCCCTGTGGGGGAAATGAACACTGAAGCTTTCTTT. Encoded protein: CASSPVGEMNTEAFF.

This chain connects TRBV5-5 to TRBJ2-1; D gene ambiguous. The CDR3 is 13 amino acids. The germline V gene has CDR1 SGHKS and CDR2 YYEKEE (reference sequence). V gave up 0 bases and J gave up 6 bases, with 7 bases separating them. CDR3 sequence reads: CASSLVASNEQFF. The DNA of the CDR3 is TGTGCCAGCAGCTTGGTAGCTAGCAATGAGCAGTTCTTC.

The chain joins TRBV5-1 to TRBJ2-5; no definite D call. The germline gives CDR1 SGHRS, CDR2 YFSETQ. This CDR3 is built from 14 residues. V was clipped by 4 bases and J by 0 bases, with 10 bases between them. Here the CDR3 reads CASSPTLYQETQYF. CDR3 bases: TGCGCCAGCAGCCCTACACTGTACCAAGAGACCCAGTACTTC.

The J gene is TRBJ2-1, the V gene TRBV19, with D hard to call. Per germline, CDR1 LNHDA and CDR2 SQIVND (reference sequence). The CDR3 length is 13 residues. Trimming stripped 1 base from V and 7 bases from J, with 8 bases between. This CDR3 reads CASSIGWQNEQFF. DNA of the CDR3: TGTGCCAGTAGTATAGGTTGGCAGAATGAGCAGTTCTTC.

The V call is TRBV5-6, the J call TRBJ2-1; 9 nucleotides match TRBD2. Germline CDR1 reads SGHDT; CDR2 reads YYEEEE. This CDR3 contains 15 residues. V was pared by 6 bases and J by 7 bases, with 11 bases of the junction left unmatched. The CDR3 DNA reads as TGTGCCAGCAACCCAGCGGGAGGTGGGGTAAATGAGCAGTTCTTC. Encoded protein: CASNPAGGGVNEQFF. The full variable domain, rest sourced from reference TRBV5-6 and TRBJ2-1, is DAGVTQSPTHLIKTRGQQVTLRCSPKSGHDTVSWYQQALGQGPQFIFQYYEEEERQRGNFPDRFSGHQFPNYSSELNVNALLLGDSALYLCASNPAGGGVNEQFFGPGTRLTVL.